The 15 T cell receptor beta chains below were found in one sample sequenced in a study of T cells in localized non-small cell lung cancer. Data came from immunoSEQ multiplex PCR; TCRdb stores just in-frame clones and leaves some out. This sample has under 75,000 clones, with 70% to 90% found just once. The sample was peripheral blood, taken before any cancer treatment. These receptors all stem from a male donor older than 55 with stage III squamous cell lung carcinoma.

The chain links TRBV10-3 to TRBJ2-7; D is possibly TRBD1 (6 bases). Trimming removed 10 bases from V and 3 bases from J, with 13 bases in between. CDR1 and CDR2 (germline): ENHRY, SYGVKD. The CDR3 contains 12 residues. CDR3 nucleotides: TGTGCCACCGGGGACACCAACTACGAGCAGTACTTC. Amino acids: CATGDTNYEQYF.

CDR3 sequence (DNA): TGTGCCAGCAGCTTGGAGCCAGGCCGGGGGGTTTTCTTT. The encoded protein is CASSLEPGRGVFF. This sequence joins TRBV5-8 and TRBJ1-1; D may be TRBD1 (5 bases). Trimming took off 0 bases at V and 13 bases at J, with 16 bases between the two ends. This CDR3 is built from 13 residues. Germline loops: CDR1 SGHTS, CDR2 YDEGEE.

The chain recombines TRBV7-2 with TRBJ1-3, with TRBD1 matching over 8 bases. CDR1 and CDR2 from the germline V gene are SGHTA and FQGNSA. Losses at the gene ends were 5 bases for V and 4 bases for J; bases not matched to a gene: 7. The length of the CDR3 is 15 residues. The chain's CDR3 is CASSLGTGRGNTIYF. The CDR3 DNA is TGTGCCAGCAGCCTTGGGACAGGTCGAGGAAACACCATATATTTT.

The CDR3 DNA sequence: TGTGCCAGCAGCCCCAGGGGGCAGGTCTACGAGCAGTACTTC. Amino acid sequence: CASSPRGQVYEQYF. The rearrangement joins TRBV14 to TRBJ2-7, with 8 bases matching TRBD1. The CDR3 is 14 residues long. Germline V gene sequence: CDR1 SGHDN, CDR2 FVKESK. J was trimmed by 3 bases and V by 4 bases; bases with no gene match: 5.

CDR3 coding DNA: TGTGCCAGCAGCTTTTCCGGACTAGCAAGCACAGATACGCAGTATTTT. Its protein product is CASSFSGLASTDTQYF. The chain employs TRBV5-6 and TRBJ2-3; TRBD2 matches at 8 bases. V was pared by 2 bases and J by 0 bases, with 5 bases of the junction left unmatched. The CDR3 runs to 16 residues. Germline-derived CDR1 and CDR2 are SGHDT and YYEEEE.

The rearrangement joins TRBV2 to TRBJ1-2; 9 positions match TRBD1. The CDR3 is made up of 15 amino acids. The J segment lost 1 base and the V segment lost 8 bases, leaving 8 bases of the junction unmatched. CDR1 and CDR2 (germline): SNHLY, FYNNEI. The CDR3 coding sequence is TGTGCCAGCTCCCCCGGGACAGGGTTTAACTATGGCTACACCTTC. Protein sequence: CASSPGTGFNYGYTF.

The V call is TRBV27, the J call TRBJ2-2; D gene unclear. Germline lookup yields CDR1 MNHEY and CDR2 SMNVEV (reference sequence). Trimming removed 8 bases at V and 7 bases at J, with 8 bases between. CDR3 length: 11 amino acids. The CDR3 region is CASFQYGELFF. The CDR3 DNA reads TGTGCCAGCTTTCAGTACGGGGAGCTGTTTTTT.

The chain couples TRBV10-2 to TRBJ2-1, with D possibly being TRBD1 (7 bases). CDR3 length: 15 amino acids. V was trimmed by 6 bases and J by 7 bases, leaving 19 bases between them. Per germline, CDR1 WSHSY and CDR2 SAAADI. The CDR3 DNA is TGCGCCAGCAGAGGGGAGGACAGGTTAGGGAATGAGCAGTTCTTC. Translation gives CASRGEDRLGNEQFF.

The chain has TRBV5-1 and TRBJ1-2; D is unclear. This CDR3 comprises 12 residues. V was trimmed by 5 bases and J by 1 base, leaving 6 bases between them. CDR1 and CDR2 (germline): SGHRS, YFSETQ. The CDR3 here is CASRPDNYGYTF. For the CDR3, the DNA is TGCGCCAGCAGGCCCGATAACTATGGCTACACCTTC.

This chain uses TRBV28 with TRBJ1-2; 7 bases align to TRBD1. V was pared by 5 bases and J by 6 bases, with 9 bases of the junction left unmatched. This CDR3 region has 14 residues. Germline V gene lookup returns CDR1 MDHEN and CDR2 SYDVKM. The CDR3 DNA is TGTGCCAGCAGTCGGGCAGGGGGGGATCATGGCTACACCTTC. Translation: CASSRAGGDHGYTF.

This clone has a handful of counts. The CDR3 is CASSQSRGSVETQYF. The CDR3 DNA follows: TGCGCCAGCAGCCAGTCGCGGGGGTCGGTGGAGACCCAGTACTTC. The V and J genes are TRBV4-1 and TRBJ2-5, with 7 bases identical to TRBD2. With 3 bases clipped from V and 5 bases from J, the junction kept 9 bases outside the gene matches. The CDR3 length is 15 residues. Germline loops: CDR1 MGHRA, CDR2 YSYEKL.

The chain has TRBV11-2 and TRBJ1-2; D may be TRBD1 (6 bases). The CDR3 has 13 residues. CDR1 is SGHAT, CDR2 FQNNGV, per germline. Deletions cut 1 base from V and 3 bases from J, with 6 bases between. CDR3 amino acids: CASSLAGDYGYTF. CDR3 DNA sequence: TGTGCCAGCAGCTTAGCAGGGGACTATGGCTACACCTTC.

The chain has TRBV5-8 and TRBJ1-6; 7 bases are shared with TRBD1. Trimming cost V 5 bases and J 5 bases; bases outside gene matches: 4. The CDR3 totals 14 residues. CDR1 and CDR2 from the germline V gene are SGHTS and YDEGEE. CDR3: CASSRGLHNSPLHF. The CDR3 DNA follows: TGTGCCAGCAGTAGGGGGCTTCATAATTCACCCCTCCACTTT.

This clone was recorded a few times. The chain employs TRBV30 and TRBJ1-6; tentatively, D is TRBD1 (5 bases). CDR1 is GTSNPN, CDR2 SVGIG, per germline (reference sequence). V was clipped by 4 bases and J by 0 bases, with 13 bases between them. The CDR3 runs 16 residues. In DNA form, the CDR3 reads TGTGCCTGGAAGATCGGGGCAAGCTCCTATAATTCACCCCTCCACTTT. Its protein is CAWKIGASSYNSPLHF.

There are a few counts of this clone. The chain combines TRBV7-9 with TRBJ2-5, with 11 positions matching TRBD2. V gave up 5 bases and J gave up 0 bases; unmatched junction bases: 8. The CDR3 consists of 17 residues. The germline CDR1 and CDR2 sequences are SEHNR and FQNEAQ (reference sequence). The CDR3 DNA is TGTGCCAGCAGCAATCTAGCGGGGGGCCGGTACCAAGAGACCCAGTACTTC. Amino acids: CASSNLAGGRYQETQYF. The whole variable domain, filled in from reference TRBV7-9 and TRBJ2-5, reads DTGVSQNPRHKITKRGQNVTFRCDPISEHNRLYWYRQTLGQGPEFLTYFQNEAQLEKSRLLSDRFSAERPKGSFSTLEIQRTEQGDSAMYLCASSNLAGGRYQETQYFGPGTRLLVL.